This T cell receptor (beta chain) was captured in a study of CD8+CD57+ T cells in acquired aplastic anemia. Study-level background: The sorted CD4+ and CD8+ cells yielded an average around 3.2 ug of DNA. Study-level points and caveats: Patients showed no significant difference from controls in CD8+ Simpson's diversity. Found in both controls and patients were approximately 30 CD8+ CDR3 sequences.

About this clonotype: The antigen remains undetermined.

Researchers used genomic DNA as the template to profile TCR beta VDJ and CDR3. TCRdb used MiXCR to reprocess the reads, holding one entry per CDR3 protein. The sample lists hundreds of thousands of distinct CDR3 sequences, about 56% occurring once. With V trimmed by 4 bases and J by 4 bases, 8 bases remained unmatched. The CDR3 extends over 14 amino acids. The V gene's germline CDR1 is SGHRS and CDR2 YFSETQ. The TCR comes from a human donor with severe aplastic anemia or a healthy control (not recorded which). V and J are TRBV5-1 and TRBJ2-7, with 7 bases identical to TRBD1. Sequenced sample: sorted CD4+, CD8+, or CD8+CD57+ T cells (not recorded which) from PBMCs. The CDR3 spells CASSRGDSRYEQYF. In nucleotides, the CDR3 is TGCGCCAGCAGCCGTGGGGACAGTCGTTACGAGCAGTACTTC.